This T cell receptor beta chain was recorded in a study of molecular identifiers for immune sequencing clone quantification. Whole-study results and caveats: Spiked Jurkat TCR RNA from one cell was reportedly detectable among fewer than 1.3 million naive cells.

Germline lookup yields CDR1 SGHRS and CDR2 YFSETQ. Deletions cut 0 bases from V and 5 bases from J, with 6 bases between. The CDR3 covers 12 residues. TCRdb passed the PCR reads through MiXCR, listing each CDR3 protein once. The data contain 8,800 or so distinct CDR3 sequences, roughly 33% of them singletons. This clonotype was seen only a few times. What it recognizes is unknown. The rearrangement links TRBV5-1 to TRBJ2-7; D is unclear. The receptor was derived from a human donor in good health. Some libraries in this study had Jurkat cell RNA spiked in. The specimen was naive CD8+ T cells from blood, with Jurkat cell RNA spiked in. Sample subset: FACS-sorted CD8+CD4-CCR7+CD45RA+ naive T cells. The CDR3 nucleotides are TGCGCCAGCAGCTTGGCCAGTAACGAGCAGTACTTC. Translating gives CASSLASNEQYF.